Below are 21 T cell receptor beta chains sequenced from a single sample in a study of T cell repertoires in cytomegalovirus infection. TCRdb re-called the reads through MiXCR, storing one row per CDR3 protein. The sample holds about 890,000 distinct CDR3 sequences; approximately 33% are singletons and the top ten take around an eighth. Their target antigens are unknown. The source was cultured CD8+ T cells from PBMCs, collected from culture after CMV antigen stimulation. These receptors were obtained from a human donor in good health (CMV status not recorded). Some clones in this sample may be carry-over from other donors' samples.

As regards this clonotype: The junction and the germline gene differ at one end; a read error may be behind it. The CDR3 loop reads CDSSLQGSGELFF. CDR3 sequence (DNA): TGTGACAGCAGTCTCCAGGGTAGCGGGGAGCTGTTTTTT. The V call is TRBV12-3 or TRBV12-4, the J call TRBJ2-2, with D possibly matching TRBD1 (5 bases). The length of the CDR3 is 13 residues.

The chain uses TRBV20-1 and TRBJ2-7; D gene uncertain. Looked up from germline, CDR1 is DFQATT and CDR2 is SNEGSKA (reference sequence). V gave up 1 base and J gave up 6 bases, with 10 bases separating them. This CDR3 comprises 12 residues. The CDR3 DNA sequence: TGCAGTGCTAGAGGGTTCCAGCGCGAGCAGTACGTC. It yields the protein CSARGFQREQYV.

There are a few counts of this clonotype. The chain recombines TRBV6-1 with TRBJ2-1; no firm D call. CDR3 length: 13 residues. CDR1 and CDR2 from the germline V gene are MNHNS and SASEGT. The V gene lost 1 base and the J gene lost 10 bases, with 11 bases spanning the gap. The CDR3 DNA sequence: TGTGCCAGCAGTGAAGTCAATCGACGGGAGCAGTTCTTC. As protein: CASSEVNRREQFF.

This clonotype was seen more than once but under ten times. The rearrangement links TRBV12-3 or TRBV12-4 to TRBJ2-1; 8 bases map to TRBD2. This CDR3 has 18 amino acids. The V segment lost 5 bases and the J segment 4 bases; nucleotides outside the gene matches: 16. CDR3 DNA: TGTGCCAGCAGTCCGGGGACTACCATAGCGGGGAAATACAATGAGCAGTTCTTC. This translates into CASSPGTTIAGKYNEQFF.

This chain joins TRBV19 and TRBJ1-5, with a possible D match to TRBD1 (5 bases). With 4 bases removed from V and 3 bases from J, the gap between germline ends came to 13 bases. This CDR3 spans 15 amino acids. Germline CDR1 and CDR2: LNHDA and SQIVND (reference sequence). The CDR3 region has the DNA TGTGCCAGTAGTACCCAGGACAAAAACAATCAGCCCCAGCATTTT. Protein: CASSTQDKNNQPQHF.

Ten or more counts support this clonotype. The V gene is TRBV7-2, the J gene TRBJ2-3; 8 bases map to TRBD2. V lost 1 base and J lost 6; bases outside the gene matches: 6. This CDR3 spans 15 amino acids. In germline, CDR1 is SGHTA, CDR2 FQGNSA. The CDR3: CASSLGLGGADTQYF. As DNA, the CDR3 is TGTGCCAGCAGCTTAGGTCTCGGGGGGGCTGATACGCAGTATTTT.

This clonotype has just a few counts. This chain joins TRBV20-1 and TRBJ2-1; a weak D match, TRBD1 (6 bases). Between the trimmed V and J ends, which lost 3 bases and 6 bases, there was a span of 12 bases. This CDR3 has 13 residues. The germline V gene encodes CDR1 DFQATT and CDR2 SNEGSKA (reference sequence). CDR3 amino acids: CSARDSTSNEQFF. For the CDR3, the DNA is TGCAGTGCTAGGGACAGCACCTCCAATGAGCAGTTCTTC.

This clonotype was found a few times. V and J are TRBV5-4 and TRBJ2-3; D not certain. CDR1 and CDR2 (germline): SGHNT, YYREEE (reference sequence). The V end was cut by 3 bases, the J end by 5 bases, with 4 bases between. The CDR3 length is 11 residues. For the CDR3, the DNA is TGTGCCAGCAGCTGGCGAGATACGCAGTATTTT. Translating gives CASSWRDTQYF.

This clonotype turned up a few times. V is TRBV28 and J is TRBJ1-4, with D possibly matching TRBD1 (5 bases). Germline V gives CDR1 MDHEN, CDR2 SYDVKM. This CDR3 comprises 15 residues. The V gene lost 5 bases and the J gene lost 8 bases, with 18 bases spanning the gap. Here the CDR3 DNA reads TGTGCCAGCAGTCCTCAGGGCAGGGCTCGGGAAAAACTGTTTTTT. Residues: CASSPQGRAREKLFF.

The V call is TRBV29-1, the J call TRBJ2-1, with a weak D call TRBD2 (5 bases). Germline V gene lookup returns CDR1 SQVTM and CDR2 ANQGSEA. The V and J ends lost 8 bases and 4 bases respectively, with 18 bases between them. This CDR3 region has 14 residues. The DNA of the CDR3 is TGCAGCTCAGGAAGCGGCCGCCATTACAATGAGCAGTTCTTC. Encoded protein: CSSGSGRHYNEQFF.

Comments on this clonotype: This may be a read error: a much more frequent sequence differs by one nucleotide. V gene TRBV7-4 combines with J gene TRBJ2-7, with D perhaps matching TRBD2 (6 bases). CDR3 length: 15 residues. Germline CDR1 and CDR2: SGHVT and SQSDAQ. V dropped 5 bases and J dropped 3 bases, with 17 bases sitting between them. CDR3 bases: TGTGCCAGCAGCCCCGGGGGAACGTATCTCTACGAGCAGTACTTC. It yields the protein CASSPGGTYLYEQYF.

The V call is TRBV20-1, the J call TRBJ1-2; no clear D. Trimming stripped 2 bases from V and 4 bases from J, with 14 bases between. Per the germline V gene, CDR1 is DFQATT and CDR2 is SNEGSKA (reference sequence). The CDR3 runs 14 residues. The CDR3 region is CSARSAEEAYGYTF. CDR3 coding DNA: TGCAGTGCTAGAAGTGCGGAAGAAGCCTATGGCTACACCTTC.

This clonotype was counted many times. DNA of the CDR3: TGTGCCAGCAGTGAAGCGCGCTTGATCGGCCGGTACAATGAGCAGTTCTTC. Its protein is CASSEARLIGRYNEQFF. The rearrangement joins TRBV6-1 to TRBJ2-1, with no clear D. V dropped 0 bases and J dropped 4 bases, with 16 bases sitting between them. Looked up from germline, CDR1 is MNHNS and CDR2 is SASEGT. The CDR3 length is 17 residues.

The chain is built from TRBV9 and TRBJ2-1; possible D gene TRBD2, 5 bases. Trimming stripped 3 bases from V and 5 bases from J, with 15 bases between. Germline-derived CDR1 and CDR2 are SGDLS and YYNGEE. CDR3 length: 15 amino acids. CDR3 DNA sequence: TGTGCCAGCAGCGGTGACTACGGATCCAACAATGAGCAGTTCTTC. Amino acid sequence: CASSGDYGSNNEQFF.

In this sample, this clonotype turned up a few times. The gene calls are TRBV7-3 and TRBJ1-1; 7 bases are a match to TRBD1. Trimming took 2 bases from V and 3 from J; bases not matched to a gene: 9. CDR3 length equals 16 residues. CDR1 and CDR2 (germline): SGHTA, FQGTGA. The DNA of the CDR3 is TGTGCCAGCAGCTTACCCTATAGGGGGCGTGACACTGAAGCTTTCTTT. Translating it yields CASSLPYRGRDTEAFF.

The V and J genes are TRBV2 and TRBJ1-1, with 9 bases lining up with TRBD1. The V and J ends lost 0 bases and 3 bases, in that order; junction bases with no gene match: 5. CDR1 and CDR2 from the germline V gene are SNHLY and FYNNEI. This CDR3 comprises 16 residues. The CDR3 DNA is TGTGCCAGCAGTGAAGCGACAGGGGGTGTGGACACTGAAGCTTTCTTT. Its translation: CASSEATGGVDTEAFF.

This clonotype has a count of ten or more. CDR3 residues: CASRLTRTGQISNQPQHF. The CDR3 DNA follows: TGTGCCAGCAGGTTGACCCGGACAGGACAAATTAGCAATCAGCCCCAGCATTTT. The gene calls are TRBV7-8 and TRBJ1-5; TRBD1 matches at 7 bases. CDR1 and CDR2 from the germline V gene are SGHVS and FQNEAQ. The CDR3 totals 18 residues. Unmatched junction bases numbered 14, after V lost 6 bases and J lost 0 bases. Full variable domain (remainder filled in from reference TRBV7-8 and TRBJ1-5): GAGVSQSPRYKVAKRGQDVALRCDPISGHVSLFWYQQALGQGPEFLTYFQNEAQLDKSGLPSDRFFAERPEGSVSTLKIQRTQQEDSAVYLCASRLTRTGQISNQPQHFGDGTRLSIL.

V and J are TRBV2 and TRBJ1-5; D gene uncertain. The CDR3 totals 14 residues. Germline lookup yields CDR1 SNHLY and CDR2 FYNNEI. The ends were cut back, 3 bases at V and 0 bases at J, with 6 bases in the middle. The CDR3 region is CASSDKYSNQPQHF. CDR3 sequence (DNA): TGTGCCAGCAGTGACAAGTATAGCAATCAGCCCCAGCATTTT. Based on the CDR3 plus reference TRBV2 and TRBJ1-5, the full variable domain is EPEVTQTPSHQVTQMGQEVILRCVPISNHLYFYWYRQILGQKVEFLVSFYNNEISEKSEIFDDQFSVERPDGSNFTLKIRSTKLEDSAMYFCASSDKYSNQPQHFGDGTRLSIL.

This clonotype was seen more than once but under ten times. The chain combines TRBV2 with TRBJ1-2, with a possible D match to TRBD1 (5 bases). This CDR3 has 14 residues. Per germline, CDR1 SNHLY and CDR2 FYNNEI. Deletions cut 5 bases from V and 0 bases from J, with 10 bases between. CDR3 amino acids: CASSTGTTNYGYTF. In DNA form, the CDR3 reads TGTGCCAGCAGTACCGGGACCACTAACTATGGCTACACCTTC. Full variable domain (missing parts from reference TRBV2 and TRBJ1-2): EPEVTQTPSHQVTQMGQEVILRCVPISNHLYFYWYRQILGQKVEFLVSFYNNEISEKSEIFDDQFSVERPDGSNFTLKIRSTKLEDSAMYFCASSTGTTNYGYTFGSGTRLTVV.

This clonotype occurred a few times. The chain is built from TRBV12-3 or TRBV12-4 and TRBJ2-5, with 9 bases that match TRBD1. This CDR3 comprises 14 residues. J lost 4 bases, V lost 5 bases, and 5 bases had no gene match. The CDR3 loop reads CASSKDRGGETQYF. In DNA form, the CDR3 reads TGTGCCAGCAGTAAGGACAGGGGAGGAGAGACCCAGTACTTC.

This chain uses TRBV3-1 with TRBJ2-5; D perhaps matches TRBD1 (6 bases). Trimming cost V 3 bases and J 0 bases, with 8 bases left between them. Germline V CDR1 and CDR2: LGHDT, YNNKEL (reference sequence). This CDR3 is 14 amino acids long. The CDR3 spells CASSHTGYQETQYF. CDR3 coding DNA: TGTGCCAGCAGCCACACAGGGTACCAAGAGACCCAGTACTTC.